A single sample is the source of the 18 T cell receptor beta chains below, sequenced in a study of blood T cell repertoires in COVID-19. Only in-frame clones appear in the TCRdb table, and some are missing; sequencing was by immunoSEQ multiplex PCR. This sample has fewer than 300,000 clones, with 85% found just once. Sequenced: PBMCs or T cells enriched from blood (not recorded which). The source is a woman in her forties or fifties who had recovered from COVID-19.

CDR3 bases: TGTGCCAGTAGTATCGGGACATCCTACAATGAGCAGTTCTTC. It yields the protein CASSIGTSYNEQFF. V gene TRBV19 combines with J gene TRBJ2-1; D may be TRBD1 (6 bases). This CDR3 has 14 amino acids. Germline CDR1 and CDR2: LNHDA and SQIVND (reference sequence). Trimming left V 3 bases short and J 1 base short, with 7 bases between.

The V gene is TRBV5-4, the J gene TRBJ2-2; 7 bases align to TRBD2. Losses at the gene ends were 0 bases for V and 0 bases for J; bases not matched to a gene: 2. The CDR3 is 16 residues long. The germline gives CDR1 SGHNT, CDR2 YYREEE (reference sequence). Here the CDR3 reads CASSLALAANTGELFF. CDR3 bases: TGTGCCAGCAGCTTGGCGCTAGCGGCGAACACCGGGGAGCTGTTTTTT.

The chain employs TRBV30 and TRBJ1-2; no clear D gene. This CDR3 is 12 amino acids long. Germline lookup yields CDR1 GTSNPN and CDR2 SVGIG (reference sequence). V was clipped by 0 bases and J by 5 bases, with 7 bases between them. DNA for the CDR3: TGTGCCTGGAGTGTTGGCCAATATGGCTACACCTTC. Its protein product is CAWSVGQYGYTF.

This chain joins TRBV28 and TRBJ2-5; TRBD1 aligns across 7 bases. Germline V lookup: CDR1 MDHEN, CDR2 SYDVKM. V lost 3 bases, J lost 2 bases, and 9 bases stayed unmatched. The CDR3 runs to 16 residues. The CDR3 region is CASSFTGGQEQETQYF. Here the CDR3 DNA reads TGTGCCAGCAGTTTTACGGGTGGACAGGAACAAGAGACCCAGTACTTC.

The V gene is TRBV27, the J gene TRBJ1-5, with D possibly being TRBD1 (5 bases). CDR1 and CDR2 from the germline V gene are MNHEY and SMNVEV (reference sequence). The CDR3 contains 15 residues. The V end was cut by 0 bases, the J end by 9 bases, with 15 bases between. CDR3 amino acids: CASSLSGGGKPPQHF. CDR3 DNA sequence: TGTGCCAGCAGTTTATCTGGGGGAGGTAAGCCGCCCCAGCATTTT.

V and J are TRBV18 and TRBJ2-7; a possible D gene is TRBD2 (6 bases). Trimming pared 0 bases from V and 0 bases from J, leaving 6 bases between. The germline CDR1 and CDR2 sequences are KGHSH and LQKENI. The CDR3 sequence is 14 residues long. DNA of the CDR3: TGTGCCAGCTCACCACCCGGGGGCTCCTACGAGCAGTACTTC. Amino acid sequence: CASSPPGGSYEQYF.

The CDR3 reads CAWGLRSSYNSPLHF. The CDR3, as DNA: TGTGCCTGGGGATTAAGGAGCTCCTATAATTCACCCCTCCACTTT. V gene TRBV30 combines with J gene TRBJ1-6; no clear D. Germline lookup yields CDR1 GTSNPN and CDR2 SVGIG (reference sequence). V lost 5 bases and J 0 bases, leaving 11 bases between the germline ends. The CDR3 is 15 residues long.

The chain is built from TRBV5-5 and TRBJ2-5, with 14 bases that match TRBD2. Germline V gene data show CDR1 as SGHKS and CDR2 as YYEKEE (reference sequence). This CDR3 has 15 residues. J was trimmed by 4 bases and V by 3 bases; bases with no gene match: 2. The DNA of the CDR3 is TGTGCCAGCAGCTACGGACTAGCGGGAGGAGAGACCCAGTACTTC. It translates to CASSYGLAGGETQYF. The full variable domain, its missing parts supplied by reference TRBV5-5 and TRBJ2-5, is DAGVTQSPTHLIKTRGQQVTLRCSPISGHKSVSWYQQVLGQGPQFIFQYYEKEERGRGNFPDRFSARQFPNYSSELNVNALLLGDSALYLCASSYGLAGGETQYFGPGTRLLVL.

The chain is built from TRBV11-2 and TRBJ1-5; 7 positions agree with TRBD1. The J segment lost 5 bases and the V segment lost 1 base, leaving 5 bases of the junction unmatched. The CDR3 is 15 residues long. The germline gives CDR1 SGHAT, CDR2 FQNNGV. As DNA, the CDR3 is TGTGCCAGCAGCTTAGGACAGGGAGGCGATCAGCCCCAGCATTTT. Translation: CASSLGQGGDQPQHF.

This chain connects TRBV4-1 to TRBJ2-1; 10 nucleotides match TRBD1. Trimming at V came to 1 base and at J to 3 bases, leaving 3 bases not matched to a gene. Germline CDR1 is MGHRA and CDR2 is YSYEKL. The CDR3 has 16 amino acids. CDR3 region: CASSQAGQGNYNEQFF. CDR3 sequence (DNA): TGCGCCAGCAGCCAAGCGGGACAGGGGAACTACAATGAGCAGTTCTTC.

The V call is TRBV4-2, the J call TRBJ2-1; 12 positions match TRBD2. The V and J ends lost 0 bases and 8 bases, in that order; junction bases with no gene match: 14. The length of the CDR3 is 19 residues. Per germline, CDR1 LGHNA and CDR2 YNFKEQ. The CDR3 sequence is CASSQDLVWLAGGNHEQFF. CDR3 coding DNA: TGTGCCAGCAGCCAAGATCTAGTTTGGCTAGCGGGAGGGAACCATGAGCAGTTCTTC.

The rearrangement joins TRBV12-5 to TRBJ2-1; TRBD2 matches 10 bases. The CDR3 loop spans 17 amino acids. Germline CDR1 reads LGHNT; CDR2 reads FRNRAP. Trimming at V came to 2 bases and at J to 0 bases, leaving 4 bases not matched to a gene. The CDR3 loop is CASGLFGLADSYNEQFF. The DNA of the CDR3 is TGTGCTAGTGGTTTGTTCGGACTAGCGGACTCCTACAATGAGCAGTTCTTC.

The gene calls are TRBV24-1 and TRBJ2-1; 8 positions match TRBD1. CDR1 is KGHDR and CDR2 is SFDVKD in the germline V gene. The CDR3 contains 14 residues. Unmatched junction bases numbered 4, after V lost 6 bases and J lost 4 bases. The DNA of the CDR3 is TGTGCCACCAGTCCGGGACAGGCATACAATGAGCAGTTCTTC. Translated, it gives CATSPGQAYNEQFF.

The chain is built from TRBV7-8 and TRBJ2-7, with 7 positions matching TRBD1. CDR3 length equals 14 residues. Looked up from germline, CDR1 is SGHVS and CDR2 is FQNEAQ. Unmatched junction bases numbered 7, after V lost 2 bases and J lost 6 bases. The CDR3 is CASSLLQGMGEQYF. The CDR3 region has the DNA TGTGCCAGCAGCTTACTACAGGGGATGGGCGAGCAGTACTTC. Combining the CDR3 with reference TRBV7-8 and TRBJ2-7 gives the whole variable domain GAGVSQSPRYKVAKRGQDVALRCDPISGHVSLFWYQQALGQGPEFLTYFQNEAQLDKSGLPSDRFFAERPEGSVSTLKIQRTQQEDSAVYLCASSLLQGMGEQYFGPGTRLTVT.

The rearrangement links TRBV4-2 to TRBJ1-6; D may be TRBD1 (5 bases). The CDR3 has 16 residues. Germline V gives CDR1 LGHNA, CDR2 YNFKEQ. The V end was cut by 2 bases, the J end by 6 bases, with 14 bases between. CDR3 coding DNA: TGTGCCAGCAGCCAAAATACCCAGACAGCTAATTCACCCCTCCACTTT. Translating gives CASSQNTQTANSPLHF.

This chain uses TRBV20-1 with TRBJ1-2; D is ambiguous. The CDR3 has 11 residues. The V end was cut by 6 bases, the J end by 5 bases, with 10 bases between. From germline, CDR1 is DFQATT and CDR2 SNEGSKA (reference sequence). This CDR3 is CSAMTEYGYTF. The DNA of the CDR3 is TGCAGTGCCATGACGGAGTATGGCTACACCTTC.

The CDR3 nucleotides are TGCGCCAGCAGCACACCATGGACAGGGGTGGGAAAACTGTTTTTT. Protein product: CASSTPWTGVGKLFF. The V call is TRBV4-1, the J call TRBJ1-4, with 9 bases fitting TRBD1. Losses at the gene ends were 5 bases for V and 10 bases for J; bases not matched to a gene: 11. The CDR3 consists of 15 residues. Germline loops: CDR1 MGHRA, CDR2 YSYEKL.

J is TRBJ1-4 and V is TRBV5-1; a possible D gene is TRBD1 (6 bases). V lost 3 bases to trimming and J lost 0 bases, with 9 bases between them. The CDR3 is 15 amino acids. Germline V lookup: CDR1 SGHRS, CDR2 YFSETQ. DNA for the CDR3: TGCGCCAGCAGCTCACAGGGAGCAACTAATGAAAAACTGTTTTTT. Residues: CASSSQGATNEKLFF.